The rows below give T cell receptor beta chains drawn from one sample of a study of T cell responses to AZD1222 COVID-19 vaccine. Profiling relied on immunoSEQ multiplex PCR, and the TCRdb table lists in-frame clones only, not all of them. The sample includes more than 150,000 clones, 80% to 90% of them seen just once. The material sequenced was peripheral blood, taken on day 0 of AZD1222 vaccination. Source of these receptors: an adult in good health. The CDR3 runs from the conserved cysteine through the conserved F or W. Each record gives: V gene, clone size, D gene, J gene, CDR3 DNA, CDR3 protein. A D gene is named only where the DNA matches it firmly. The size entry is marked missing in some rows and otherwise reads once, few, many or a size class.

>TRBV7-9|NA|NA|TRBJ1-3
TGTGCCAGCAGCTTAGATGGGAACACCATATATTTT
CASSLDGNTIYF
>TRBV7-2|NA|TRBD2|TRBJ2-1
TGTGCCAGCAGCTGGCAGGGTGGCGGGGGGGACAATGAGCAGTTCTTC
CASSWQGGGGDNEQFF
>TRBV15|once|TRBD1|TRBJ1-5
TGTGCCACCAGCAAACAGGGGGGTCAGCCCCAGCATTTT
CATSKQGGQPQHF
>TRBV20-1|NA|NA|TRBJ2-5
TGCAGTGCTAGTAGGGACTTTGAGACCCAGTACTTC
CSASRDFETQYF
>TRBV6-4|NA|NA|TRBJ1-1
TGTGCCAGCAGCGCCCCCCGGTCGGGGAGAGGAGCTTTCTTT
CASSAPRSGRGAFF
>TRBV28|NA|NA|TRBJ1-5
TGTGCCAGCAATATACAGGGTAAACAGCCCCAGCATTTT
CASNIQGKQPQHF
>TRBV3-1/TRBV3-2|NA|TRBD1|TRBJ2-7
TGTGCCAGCAGCATACGACAGGGTCCTTACGAGCAGTACTTC
CASSIRQGPYEQYF
>TRBV9|NA|TRBD1|TRBJ1-3
TGTGCCAGCAGCGTAGCGGGACAGGGGGCGCAGGGTGGAAACACCATATATTTT
CASSVAGQGAQGGNTIYF
>TRBV5-4|once|NA|TRBJ2-5
TGTGCCAGCAGCTTGGGAGTGGACCCTTCGTACCAAGAGACCCAGTACTTC
CASSLGVDPSYQETQYF
>TRBV11-2|NA|TRBD1|TRBJ2-7
TGTGCCAGCAGCTTCGACAGGGGAGCCTACGAGCAGTACTTC
CASSFDRGAYEQYF
>TRBV21-1|medium-sized|NA|TRBJ2-7
TGTGCCAGCAGCAAAGGAGCCTACGAGCAGTACTTC
CASSKGAYEQYF
>TRBV3-1/TRBV3-2|NA|NA|TRBJ2-4
TGTGCCAGCAGCTACGTACAGGGAAACATTCAGTACTTC
CASSYVQGNIQYF
>TRBV11-2|NA|TRBD2|TRBJ2-2
TGTGCCAGCAGCTTATTAGCGGGGGCGATCACCGGGGAGCTGTTTTTT
CASSLLAGAITGELFF
>TRBV28|NA|NA|TRBJ1-1
TGTGCCAGCAGTCGTAGTCGACCCGGTGGATGGGAAGAAGCTTTCTTT
CASSRSRPGGWEEAFF
>TRBV5-4|NA|NA|TRBJ2-7
TGTGCCAGCAGCTCCGGCCTGAGGTCCCTCTACGAGCAGTACTTC
CASSSGLRSLYEQYF
>TRBV19|NA|NA|TRBJ2-5
TGTGCCAGTAGTATAGGCCGGCAGAGAGTCCAAGAGACCCAGTACTTC
CASSIGRQRVQETQYF
>TRBV6-2/TRBV6-3|NA|NA|TRBJ1-5
TGTGCCAGCAGCTCACTTCCTCCGGGGCGACAGGCTAGCAATCAGCCCCAGCATTTT
CASSSLPPGRQASNQPQHF
>TRBV11-1|NA|NA|TRBJ2-5
TGTGCCAGCAGCCTAGTTTGGCGCGCAGGGGAGACCCAGTACTTC
CASSLVWRAGETQYF
>TRBV11-1|NA|NA|TRBJ1-2
TGTGCCAGCAGCTTCGACAGCTATGGCTACACCTTC
CASSFDSYGYTF
>TRBV5-1|NA|TRBD1|TRBJ2-2
TGCGCCAGCAGCTTGATGCAGGGGGCAGGCGGGGAGCTGTTTTTT
CASSLMQGAGGELFF
>TRBV27|NA|NA|TRBJ2-3
TGTGCCAGCAGTCGCCAACAGGGCCCCCTTTCCACAGATACGCAGTATTTT
CASSRQQGPLSTDTQYF
>TRBV3-1/TRBV3-2|NA|TRBD1|TRBJ1-2
TGTGCCAGCAGCCAAGATTTTGGGACAGGGAATGGCTACACCTTC
CASSQDFGTGNGYTF
>TRBV4-1|NA|NA|TRBJ1-6
TGCGCCAGCAGGGAGGGGGGAAGGAATTCACCCCTCCACTTT
CASREGGRNSPLHF
>TRBV6-2/TRBV6-3|NA|NA|TRBJ2-7
TGTGCCAGCAGTTCCCCGGGGACAAACCACTACGAGCAGTACTTC
CASSSPGTNHYEQYF
>TRBV27|NA|NA|TRBJ1-5
TGTGCCAGCAGTTTATCGTATGCTAGCAATCAGCCCCAGCATTTT
CASSLSYASNQPQHF
>TRBV7-2|NA|NA|TRBJ2-4
TGTGCCAGCAGACGGGCCGTTCGGGACATTCAGTACTTC
CASRRAVRDIQYF
>TRBV30|NA|NA|TRBJ2-2
TGTGCCTGGAGGACACAGCTAGACACCGGGGAGCTGTTTTTT
CAWRTQLDTGELFF
>TRBV4-3|NA|TRBD2|TRBJ2-6
TGCGCCAGCAGCCAAGGCCCAGCTAGCGGGAGCTCTGGGGCCAACGTCCTGACTTTC
CASSQGPASGSSGANVLTF
>TRBV2|once|NA|TRBJ2-7
TGTGCCAGCAGTGAGTCCGGGGGCGAGCAGTACTTC
CASSESGGEQYF
>TRBV18|NA|NA|TRBJ1-2
TGTGCCAGCTCACCACCGATAAATTCAGGGGATGGCTACACCTTC
CASSPPINSGDGYTF
>TRBV28|NA|NA|TRBJ2-3
TGTGCCAGCAGTTTTCTTCCAGGAGTAGATACGCAGTATTTT
CASSFLPGVDTQYF
>TRBV5-1|NA|TRBD1|TRBJ1-3
TGCGCCAGCAGCAAGGGACAGGGAGGAAACACCATATATTTT
CASSKGQGGNTIYF
>TRBV7-9|NA|TRBD1|TRBJ1-2
TGTGCCAGCAGCTTGAACAGGGGGCGCATATCGGATGGCTACACCTTC
CASSLNRGRISDGYTF
>TRBV11-2|NA|NA|TRBJ2-1
TGTGCCAGCAGCTTCGCCCGAGGTATCGGTCCTTCCTACAATGAGCAGTTCTTC
CASSFARGIGPSYNEQFF
>TRBV7-9|NA|NA|TRBJ1-1
TGTGCCAGCAGCTTATTAGGGGAACTTACAGGAGGGCCAGCTTTCTTT
CASSLLGELTGGPAFF
>TRBV25-1|NA|TRBD2|TRBJ2-7
TGTGCCAGCAGTGGTATGACAAGGACTAGCGGGACCTACGAGCAGTACTTC
CASSGMTRTSGTYEQYF
>TRBV12-3/TRBV12-4|NA|NA|TRBJ1-2
TGTGCCAGCAGTTTAGTTAGCCTAGGCTACACCTTC
CASSLVSLGYTF